This T cell receptor (beta chain) was sequenced for a study of T cells in Graves' hyperthyroidism and ophthalmopathy. Overall study results and limits: Through a model of 13 V-J features, ophthalmopathy was separated from stable hyperthyroidism. Most expanded thyroid clonotypes above 0.001 also appeared in blood.

A word on this clonotype: Its antigen is as yet unknown.

Amplified regions were TCR beta CDR3 sequences from RNA transcripts. The HTBI primer set drove a first-round RT-PCR of the TCR CDR3. TCRdb re-called the multiplex PCR reads with MiXCR, one entry per CDR3 protein. The table shows roughly 500,000 distinct CDR3 sequences, with about 15% occurring only once. Sequenced sample: blood. This clonotype was obtained from a woman aged 25 to 39 with Graves' ophthalmopathy.

CDR3 DNA sequence: TGCAGTGCTAGAGATCAAGCGGGAGGGATCTACGAGCAGTACTTC. Amino acid sequence: CSARDQAGGIYEQYF. The V gene is TRBV20-1, the J gene TRBJ2-7, with TRBD2 identical over 10 bases. The V and J ends lost 0 bases and 3 bases, in that order; junction bases with no gene match: 5. The V gene's germline CDR1 is DFQATT and CDR2 SNEGSKA (reference sequence). There are 15 residues in the CDR3.